A selection of T cell receptor beta chains follows, all from one sample in a study of blood T cells in healthy people across ages. TCRdb re-called the 5' RACE reads with MiXCR, one entry per CDR3 protein. The table lists approximately 940,000 distinct CDR3 sequences, about 48% of them singletons. Material: blood. The origin of the receptors is a man younger than 45 in good health. Both conserved end residues are part of each CDR3. The order of the fields is V gene, J gene, clone size, D gene, CDR3 DNA, CDR3 protein. The D gene is left open where the match is weak. Rows give clone size only sometimes, using once, few, many, or a class for an expanded clone.

v_gene: TRBV12-3/TRBV12-4
j_gene: TRBJ2-3
abundance: NA
d_gene: TRBD2
CDR3nt: TGTGCCAGCAGCTTTCGAGCGGGGGGCAACACAGATACGCAGTATTTT
CDR3aa: CASSFRAGGNTDTQYF

v_gene: TRBV7-9
j_gene: TRBJ1-1
abundance: once
d_gene: TRBD1
CDR3nt: TGTGCCAGCAGCTTAGGAGTAGGGGGCGATGGGACTGAAGCTTTCTTT
CDR3aa: CASSLGVGGDGTEAFF

v_gene: TRBV5-4
j_gene: TRBJ2-7
abundance: few
d_gene: NA
CDR3nt: TGTGCCAGCAGCGAAGGACACACAGGGAAAGGCTACGAGCAGTACTTC
CDR3aa: CASSEGHTGKGYEQYF

v_gene: TRBV4-3
j_gene: TRBJ2-7
abundance: NA
d_gene: NA
CDR3nt: TGCGCCAGCAGCTCCTTTCTACCAGGCTACGAGCAGTACTTC
CDR3aa: CASSSFLPGYEQYF

v_gene: TRBV2
j_gene: TRBJ2-3
abundance: few
d_gene: TRBD1
CDR3nt: TGTGCCAGCAGTAAGGGACAGTCTCAGTATTTT
CDR3aa: CASSKGQSQYF

v_gene: TRBV27
j_gene: TRBJ2-1
abundance: NA
d_gene: NA
CDR3nt: TGTGCCAGCAGTTATATAGGGAGCTCCTACAATGAGCAGTTCTTC
CDR3aa: CASSYIGSSYNEQFF

v_gene: TRBV12-3/TRBV12-4
j_gene: TRBJ1-5
abundance: NA
d_gene: TRBD1
CDR3nt: TGTGCCAGCAGTTTGGGACAGGGGAACGGTCAGCCCCAGCATTTT
CDR3aa: CASSLGQGNGQPQHF

v_gene: TRBV18
j_gene: TRBJ2-1
abundance: NA
d_gene: NA
CDR3nt: TGTGCCAGCTCACCACCAGCGGCCGACAATGAGCAGTTCTTC
CDR3aa: CASSPPAADNEQFF

v_gene: TRBV29-1
j_gene: TRBJ2-7
abundance: few
d_gene: NA
CDR3nt: TGCAGCGTTGAAGACCGTGACCGAGGTTTCCCCTACGAGCAGTACTTC
CDR3aa: CSVEDRDRGFPYEQYF

v_gene: TRBV4-1
j_gene: TRBJ1-5
abundance: few
d_gene: NA
CDR3nt: TGCGCCAGCAGCCGGAGGTCAGGGGAAAGCAATCAGCCCCAGCATTTT
CDR3aa: CASSRRSGESNQPQHF

v_gene: TRBV5-1
j_gene: TRBJ2-7
abundance: NA
d_gene: NA
CDR3nt: TGCGCCAGCAGCTTAGGGTCTGGATTTTACGAGCAGTACTTC
CDR3aa: CASSLGSGFYEQYF

v_gene: TRBV9
j_gene: TRBJ2-5
abundance: many
d_gene: NA
CDR3nt: TGTGCCAGCAGCCCTCAGAGGGTGGAGACCCAGTACTTC
CDR3aa: CASSPQRVETQYF

v_gene: TRBV6-5
j_gene: TRBJ2-7
abundance: NA
d_gene: TRBD2
CDR3nt: TGTGCCAGCAGTCGGACTAGACTAGTCTACGAGCAGTACTTC
CDR3aa: CASSRTRLVYEQYF

v_gene: TRBV5-5
j_gene: TRBJ2-7
abundance: few
d_gene: NA
CDR3nt: TGTGCCAGCAGCTTCTCCCCGGGGTCCGGGGCTACCTACGAGCAGTACTTC
CDR3aa: CASSFSPGSGATYEQYF

v_gene: TRBV20-1
j_gene: TRBJ2-1
abundance: NA
d_gene: NA
CDR3nt: TGCAGTGCTCCCGTCCGGGCCCTGAAGAGGAATGAGCAGTTCTTC
CDR3aa: CSAPVRALKRNEQFF

v_gene: TRBV6-1
j_gene: TRBJ2-4
abundance: NA
d_gene: NA
CDR3nt: TGTGCCAGCAGTGAATTTGGGGGGACCAAAAACATTCAGTACTTC
CDR3aa: CASSEFGGTKNIQYF

v_gene: TRBV7-6
j_gene: TRBJ1-2
abundance: NA
d_gene: NA
CDR3nt: TGTGCCAGCAGCTTAGAGGACAGCAACAACTATGGCTACACCTTC
CDR3aa: CASSLEDSNNYGYTF

v_gene: TRBV19
j_gene: TRBJ2-3
abundance: NA
d_gene: TRBD1
CDR3nt: TGTGCCAGTAGTGTGTCGACAGGGCCAGATACGCAGTATTTT
CDR3aa: CASSVSTGPDTQYF

v_gene: TRBV10-3
j_gene: TRBJ1-1
abundance: few
d_gene: NA
CDR3nt: TGTGCCATCAGTGACCCGGGACAGAACACTGAAGCTTTCTTT
CDR3aa: CAISDPGQNTEAFF

v_gene: TRBV20-1
j_gene: TRBJ1-4
abundance: once
d_gene: NA
CDR3nt: TGCAGTGCTAGCGCCCCTAGGCAGGGAAATGAAAAACTGTTTTTT
CDR3aa: CSASAPRQGNEKLFF

v_gene: TRBV7-6
j_gene: TRBJ2-3
abundance: NA
d_gene: NA
CDR3nt: TGTGCCAGCAGCTTAGCGGCGGGGAGCCCCACAGATACGCAGTATTTT
CDR3aa: CASSLAAGSPTDTQYF

v_gene: TRBV29-1
j_gene: TRBJ2-1
abundance: NA
d_gene: NA
CDR3nt: TGCAGCGGCTGCCCGTCGGTGGGCAATGAGCAGTTCTTC
CDR3aa: CSGCPSVGNEQFF

v_gene: TRBV7-2
j_gene: TRBJ1-4
abundance: NA
d_gene: NA
CDR3nt: TGTGCCAGCAGCTTAAGGGGGAATGGTAATGAAAAACTGTTTTTT
CDR3aa: CASSLRGNGNEKLFF

v_gene: TRBV12-3/TRBV12-4
j_gene: TRBJ2-7
abundance: NA
d_gene: NA
CDR3nt: TGTGCCAGCAGTTACGGCCTCCGCGAGCAGTACTTC
CDR3aa: CASSYGLREQYF

v_gene: TRBV6-1
j_gene: TRBJ2-3
abundance: few
d_gene: NA
CDR3nt: TGTGCCAGCAGTGAATTCGTGGGGGGCACAGATACGCAGTATTTT
CDR3aa: CASSEFVGGTDTQYF

v_gene: TRBV11-2
j_gene: TRBJ2-1
abundance: NA
d_gene: TRBD2
CDR3nt: TGTGCCAGCAGCTTAAGTAACGGGAGGGCCCTCTCCTACAATGAGCAGTTCTTC
CDR3aa: CASSLSNGRALSYNEQFF

v_gene: TRBV10-3
j_gene: TRBJ2-5
abundance: few
d_gene: TRBD1
CDR3nt: TGTGCCATCAGGGAACAGGGGAGAGAGACCCAGTACTTC
CDR3aa: CAIREQGRETQYF

v_gene: TRBV6-1
j_gene: TRBJ2-7
abundance: few
d_gene: TRBD1
CDR3nt: TGTGCCAGCAGCCGGGACAGGGTAGCCTACGAGCAGTACTTC
CDR3aa: CASSRDRVAYEQYF

v_gene: TRBV28
j_gene: TRBJ2-3
abundance: few
d_gene: NA
CDR3nt: TGTGCCAGCAGTTCCCGCCCCCCAGCGCTCAGCACAGATACGCAGTATTTT
CDR3aa: CASSSRPPALSTDTQYF

v_gene: TRBV4-3
j_gene: TRBJ1-2
abundance: NA
d_gene: NA
CDR3nt: TGCGCCAGCAGCCAAGATCGCAGATATGGCTACACCTTC
CDR3aa: CASSQDRRYGYTF

v_gene: TRBV29-1
j_gene: TRBJ1-2
abundance: NA
d_gene: TRBD1
CDR3nt: TGCAGCGTTGTAGGGACCCGGTACGACAGGGGGCCAGGCTACACCTTC
CDR3aa: CSVVGTRYDRGPGYTF

v_gene: TRBV4-3
j_gene: TRBJ1-5
abundance: NA
d_gene: NA
CDR3nt: TGCGCCAGCAGCCAAGAGGGGGGGCCTTATCAGCCCCAGCATTTT
CDR3aa: CASSQEGGPYQPQHF

v_gene: TRBV5-1
j_gene: TRBJ1-6
abundance: few
d_gene: NA
CDR3nt: TGCGCCAGCAGCTTGGTTCAGCCTGTCCACTTT
CDR3aa: CASSLVQPVHF

v_gene: TRBV28
j_gene: TRBJ2-7
abundance: NA
d_gene: TRBD2
CDR3nt: TGTGCCAGCGTGGCGGGGCTAGCGGGAGTGTACGAGCAGTACTTC
CDR3aa: CASVAGLAGVYEQYF

v_gene: TRBV28
j_gene: TRBJ2-3
abundance: few
d_gene: TRBD2
CDR3nt: TGTGCCAGCAGTTTACGGTTACTAGCGGGGGCAGATACGCAGTATTTT
CDR3aa: CASSLRLLAGADTQYF

v_gene: TRBV5-1
j_gene: TRBJ2-5
abundance: NA
d_gene: TRBD1
CDR3nt: TGCGCCAGCAGCTCAGCAGGGGGACCTCAAGAGACCCAGTACTTC
CDR3aa: CASSSAGGPQETQYF

v_gene: TRBV3-1
j_gene: TRBJ1-5
abundance: NA
d_gene: NA
CDR3nt: TGTGCCAGCAGCCAAGTCGCCAATCAGCCCCAGCATTTT
CDR3aa: CASSQVANQPQHF

v_gene: TRBV29-1
j_gene: TRBJ2-1
abundance: NA
d_gene: NA
CDR3nt: TGCAGCGTGGGGGTAGAGACCCAGTTCTTC
CDR3aa: CSVGVETQFF

v_gene: TRBV7-2
j_gene: TRBJ2-7
abundance: many
d_gene: NA
CDR3nt: TGTGCTAGCAGCTTAGGCCAGGGAGTCTACGAGCAGTACTTC
CDR3aa: CASSLGQGVYEQYF

v_gene: TRBV12-3/TRBV12-4
j_gene: TRBJ2-1
abundance: NA
d_gene: TRBD2
CDR3nt: TGTGCCAGCAGTCCTGCCGGGCTAGCGGGTTACAATGAGCAGTTCTTC
CDR3aa: CASSPAGLAGYNEQFF